One and the same sample provided the 21 T cell receptor beta chains below, sequenced in a study of T-cell reconstitution after alpha-beta-depleted transplantation in children. The authors prepared the TCRbeta library with unique molecular identifiers. TCRdb ran MiXCR on the PCR reads and lists one entry per CDR3 protein. Among about 77,000 distinct CDR3 sequences listed, 15% to 20% were seen once. Specimen: PBMCs, mostly from graft donor cells, collected 360 days after TCRalphabeta/CD19-depleted stem cell transplant. These receptors originate from a male patient aged 2 to 9 who had a stem cell transplant for acute lymphoblastic leukemia, so the T cells may come from the graft donor.

The table lists this clonotype with a few counts. The gene calls are TRBV7-9 and TRBJ2-1, with TRBD2 matching 11 bases. The CDR3 length is 15 residues. Germline assignment: CDR1 SEHNR and CDR2 FQNEAQ (reference sequence). Unmatched junction bases numbered 5, after V lost 6 bases and J lost 4 bases. The CDR3 loop reads CASRTLAGGYNEQFF. CDR3 DNA: TGTGCCAGCAGGACCCTAGCGGGGGGATACAATGAGCAGTTCTTC.

The chain links TRBV28 to TRBJ2-2, with a weak D call TRBD2 (5 bases). Germline loops: CDR1 MDHEN, CDR2 SYDVKM. CDR3 size: 15 residues. V shed 1 base and J shed 5 bases, with 11 bases lying between them. Here the CDR3 DNA reads TGTGCCAGCAGTTTATTGGTAGCGCAGACCGGGGAGCTGTTTTTT. This gives the protein CASSLLVAQTGELFF.

The V and J genes are TRBV4-1 and TRBJ2-2; TRBD2 matches 16 bases. There are 19 residues in the CDR3. The V segment lost 4 bases and the J segment 4 bases; nucleotides outside the gene matches: 9. CDR1 is MGHRA and CDR2 is YSYEKL in the germline V gene. The CDR3 nucleotides are TGCGCCAGCAGCCGAGGGGGACTAGCGGGAGGGCCAGTCACCGGGGAGCTGTTTTTT. Translating gives CASSRGGLAGGPVTGELFF.

This clonotype has ten or more counts. J is TRBJ2-5 and V is TRBV11-2, with unresolved D. This CDR3 comprises 13 residues. Germline CDR1 SGHAT, CDR2 FQNNGV. V was clipped by 4 bases and J by 9 bases, with 15 bases between them. The CDR3 region has the DNA TGTGCCAGCAGCTCCCCCTTAAGTTTAGCCCAGTACTTC. It translates to CASSSPLSLAQYF.

J is TRBJ2-7 and V is TRBV6-5, with D possibly being TRBD2 (6 bases). The CDR3 is 14 residues long. The germline V and J ends were trimmed by 2 bases and 2 bases, with 10 bases remaining between them. CDR1 MNHEY and CDR2 SVGAGI come from the germline V gene. The CDR3, as DNA: TGTGCCAGCAGTTACGTTAGCGGAGCCTACGAGCAGTACTTC. Protein sequence: CASSYVSGAYEQYF.

The chain carries TRBV20-1 and TRBJ2-5; D may be TRBD2 (6 bases). Germline loops: CDR1 DFQATT, CDR2 SNEGSKA (reference sequence). Trimming took off 2 bases at V and 4 bases at J, with 14 bases between the two ends. This CDR3 region has 14 residues. The CDR3 bases are TGCAGTGCTAGATATTCTGGAGGGGCAGAGACCCAGTACTTC. Its protein product is CSARYSGGAETQYF.

This clonotype was detected ten times or more. The rearrangement joins TRBV2 to TRBJ2-7; D is possibly TRBD1 (5 bases). CDR1 SNHLY and CDR2 FYNNEI come from the germline V gene. Trimming cost V 6 bases and J 1 base, with 10 bases left between them. The CDR3 totals 13 residues. The CDR3: CASRGLGSYEQYF. The CDR3 coding sequence is TGTGCCAGCAGGGGGCTGGGGTCCTACGAGCAGTACTTC.

The CDR3 region has the DNA TGTGCCAGCACCGTCGTACAGGGGTCCCATAATTCACCCCTCCACTTT. It translates to CASTVVQGSHNSPLHF. The chain joins TRBV7-9 to TRBJ1-6; 7 bases are a match to TRBD1. In germline, CDR1 is SEHNR, CDR2 FQNEAQ (reference sequence). Losses at the gene ends were 7 bases for V and 5 bases for J; bases not matched to a gene: 11. There are 16 residues in the CDR3.

This rearrangement joins TRBV6-2 or TRBV6-3 to TRBJ2-1, with D unclear. This CDR3 has 12 residues. CDR1 is MNHEY, CDR2 SVGEGT, per germline. The ends were cut back, 1 base at V and 6 bases at J, with 4 bases in the middle. The CDR3 DNA reads as TGTGCCAGCAGTTACTGGGTCAATGAGCAGTTCTTC. The encoded protein is CASSYWVNEQFF.

This chain uses TRBV4-1 with TRBJ2-7; the D gene is possibly TRBD1 (6 bases). Between the trimmed V and J ends, which lost 1 base and 1 base, there was a span of 11 bases. The CDR3 length is 15 residues. In germline, CDR1 is MGHRA, CDR2 YSYEKL. CDR3 in amino acids: CASSQGGRGSYEQYF. As DNA, the CDR3 is TGCGCCAGCAGCCAAGGAGGCAGGGGTTCCTACGAGCAGTACTTC.

This clonotype occurred a few times. The J gene is TRBJ2-7, the V gene TRBV20-1, with 14 bases lining up with TRBD2. The CDR3 length is 12 residues. Germline CDR1 and CDR2: DFQATT and SNEGSKA (reference sequence). Losses at the gene ends were 6 bases for V and 11 bases for J; bases not matched to a gene: 6. The CDR3 protein is CSAGTSGSLEYF. DNA for the CDR3: TGCAGTGCCGGGACTAGCGGGAGTTTGGAGTACTTC.

At least ten counts were recorded for this clonotype. The J gene is TRBJ2-3, the V gene TRBV10-3; TRBD1 is a possible D gene (6 bases). The germline gives CDR1 ENHRY, CDR2 SYGVKD. V was clipped by 4 bases and J by 6 bases, with 11 bases between them. This CDR3 has 13 amino acids. CDR3 sequence: CAISAPRGDTQYF. Written as DNA, the CDR3 is TGTGCCATCAGTGCTCCGAGGGGGGATACGCAGTATTTT.

The CDR3 sequence is CAISDRTGAYEQYF. In DNA form, the CDR3 reads TGTGCCATCAGTGACCGGACAGGGGCCTACGAGCAGTACTTC. The V and J genes are TRBV10-3 and TRBJ2-7, with 9 bases fitting TRBD1. J gave up 2 bases and V 3 bases, and 2 bases lay outside the gene matches. CDR1 is ENHRY and CDR2 is SYGVKD in the germline V gene. The CDR3 sequence is 14 residues long.

This clonotype was seen repeatedly, ten times or more. The V gene is TRBV9, the J gene TRBJ1-2; D uncertain. Trimming pared 0 bases from V and 4 bases from J, leaving 7 bases between. Germline assignment: CDR1 SGDLS and CDR2 YYNGEE. This CDR3 is 13 amino acids long. CDR3 loop: CASSVVRTYGYTF. CDR3 in DNA: TGTGCCAGCAGCGTAGTGAGGACCTATGGCTACACCTTC.

There are many counts of this clonotype. The V call is TRBV4-2, the J call TRBJ2-3; no definite D call. CDR3 length equals 13 residues. Germline CDR1 and CDR2: LGHNA and YNFKEQ. V dropped 0 bases and J dropped 5 bases, with 6 bases sitting between them. The DNA of the CDR3 is TGTGCCAGCAGCCAAGATCTGATAGATACGCAGTATTTT. It is translated as CASSQDLIDTQYF.

In DNA, the CDR3 is TGTGCCAGCAGTGAAAAAAGACTAGCGGGAGCCGGCGGGGAGCTGTTTTTT. The encoded protein is CASSEKRLAGAGGELFF. V gene TRBV2 combines with J gene TRBJ2-2; 12 bases fit TRBD2. This CDR3 has 17 residues. V lost 2 bases, J lost 7 bases, and 8 bases stayed unmatched. Germline V gene lookup returns CDR1 SNHLY and CDR2 FYNNEI.

The V call is TRBV18, the J call TRBJ2-1, with D perhaps matching TRBD2 (5 bases). V was pared by 3 bases and J by 6 bases, with 15 bases between. Germline CDR1 and CDR2: KGHSH and LQKENI. This CDR3 is 15 amino acids long. The CDR3 DNA reads as TGTGCCAGCTCACCCCTCTACGCGGACTCCAATGAGCAGTTCTTC. Encoded protein: CASSPLYADSNEQFF.

This clonotype was detected a few times. The rearrangement joins TRBV2 to TRBJ1-1; weak D call: TRBD1 (5 bases). The ends were cut back, 2 bases at V and 0 bases at J, with 10 bases in the middle. The CDR3 length is 15 residues. In germline, CDR1 is SNHLY, CDR2 FYNNEI. The CDR3 sequence is CASSEWGLMNTEAFF. The CDR3 DNA is TGTGCCAGCAGTGAATGGGGCCTCATGAACACTGAAGCTTTCTTT.

This clonotype was seen a few times. The chain combines TRBV20-1 with TRBJ2-5, with TRBD1 as a possible D gene (6 bases). CDR3 size: 14 residues. V was trimmed by 2 bases and J by 5 bases, leaving 15 bases between them. CDR1 is DFQATT, CDR2 SNEGSKA, per germline (reference sequence). For the CDR3, the DNA is TGCAGTGCTAGACAGGGGTGGCGGTGGGAGACCCAGTACTTC. The encoded protein is CSARQGWRWETQYF.

This clonotype came up a few times. This rearrangement joins TRBV28 to TRBJ2-7; D may be TRBD2 (5 bases). Trimming cost V 0 bases and J 3 bases, with 18 bases left between them. The CDR3 covers 17 residues. CDR1 and CDR2 (germline): MDHEN, SYDVKM. CDR3 protein: CASSLWVPKRGHYEQYF. DNA for the CDR3: TGTGCCAGCAGTTTATGGGTCCCGAAACGCGGGCACTACGAGCAGTACTTC.

This clonotype was counted between two and nine times. Relative to the germline gene, one junction end is altered; a read error may explain this. V usage is TRBV6-2 or TRBV6-3 and J usage is TRBJ2-3, with TRBD1 identical over 8 bases. The CDR3 runs to 15 residues. The germline V gene has CDR1 MNHEY and CDR2 SVGEGT. The CDR3 here is CVSSYSHRGTDTQYF. DNA of the CDR3: TGTGTCAGCAGTTACTCTCACAGGGGGACAGATACGCAGTATTTT.